The rows below give T cell receptor beta chains drawn from one sample of a study of T cell changes during pregnancy in multiple sclerosis. Some clones are missing from TCRdb's copy, which holds only in-frame ones; the method was immunoSEQ multiplex PCR. The data show more than 90,000 clones, around nine tenths seen once. The sequencing here drew on peripheral blood, taken in the third trimester of pregnancy. The receptor set was obtained from a female donor with multiple sclerosis, enrolled in a pregnancy study. Each CDR3 is given with its conserved first and last residue. Fields, in order: V gene, clone size, D gene, J gene, CDR3 DNA, CDR3 protein. The D gene is left open where the match is weak. Size is omitted from some rows. Given values are once, few, many or a class for expanded clones.

>TRBV7-9|.|.|TRBJ1-2
TGTGCCAGCAGCCCAGACTTTTATGGCTACACCTTC
CASSPDFYGYTF
>TRBV25-1|.|.|TRBJ2-1
TGTGCCAGCAGTGAATTTGGGGGAGGCTCCTACAATGAGCAGTTCTTC
CASSEFGGGSYNEQFF
>TRBV2|once|TRBD2|TRBJ2-5
TGTGCCAGCAGCGGGAGGGGGGGAGAGGGAGTGACCCAGTACTTC
CASSGRGGEGVTQYF
>TRBV6-1|.|.|TRBJ1-5
TGTGCCAGCAGAGGCTTGGGGGGGAGCAATCAGCCCCAGCATTTT
CASRGLGGSNQPQHF
>TRBV18|.|.|TRBJ2-3
TGTGCCAGCTCGGGAGGACAAACCTCCACAGATACGCAGTATTTT
CASSGGQTSTDTQYF
>TRBV5-1|.|.|TRBJ1-2
TGCGCCAGCAGCTCCAGGGGTGATACTAACTATGGCTACACCTTC
CASSSRGDTNYGYTF
>TRBV13|.|.|TRBJ1-1
TGTGCCAGCAAGCTCAGCAGCCCCCTCAATTCCGACAGGAGATCTGAAGCTTTCTTT
CASKLSSPLNSDRRSEAFF
>TRBV9|.|TRBD2|TRBJ2-7
TGTGCCAGCAGCGTAGGGCTAGCGGGGAATACCTACGAGCAGTACTTC
CASSVGLAGNTYEQYF
>TRBV7-9|.|.|TRBJ2-2
TGTGCCAGCAGCCTTCGGACAGAAAACACCGGGGAGCTGTTTTTT
CASSLRTENTGELFF
>TRBV7-2|.|TRBD1|TRBJ1-2
TGTGCCAGCAGCTTAGTGGGACAGGGGGCCTATGGCTACACCTTC
CASSLVGQGAYGYTF
>TRBV11-3|.|TRBD1|TRBJ2-2
TGTGCCAGCAGCAAGGGGGACAGACTGAACACCGGGGAGCTGTTTTTT
CASSKGDRLNTGELFF
>TRBV7-9|.|TRBD1|TRBJ2-2
TGTGCCAGCAGCTTCCTACCGGGACAGGGATTGAGCACCGGGGAGCTGTTTTTT
CASSFLPGQGLSTGELFF
>TRBV28|few|.|TRBJ1-5
TGTGCCAGCAGACAGGTCAATCAGCCCCAGCATTTT
CASRQVNQPQHF
>TRBV5-5|.|.|TRBJ1-2
TGTGCCAGCAGCGGGGGCGTAAACTATGGCTACACCTTC
CASSGGVNYGYTF
>TRBV5-6|.|.|TRBJ2-7
TGTGCCAGCAGGATGGGGGCGGGCTACGAGCAGTACTTC
CASRMGAGYEQYF
>TRBV2|.|.|TRBJ2-2
TGTGCCAGCAAGGGGGGGGACACCGGGGAGCTGTTTTTT
CASKGGDTGELFF
>TRBV5-1|.|TRBD1|TRBJ2-7
TGCGCCAGCAGCTTTCGGGGACAGTCCTCCTACGAGCAGTACTTC
CASSFRGQSSYEQYF
>TRBV5-4|.|TRBD1|TRBJ1-2
TGTGCCAGCAGCTTAACAGGGGTTGGCTATGGCTACACCTTC
CASSLTGVGYGYTF
>TRBV13|.|TRBD2|TRBJ2-1
TGTGCCAGCAGCTTAGGCCTAGCGGGGGGGCGCGATGAGCAGTTCTTC
CASSLGLAGGRDEQFF
>TRBV19|.|.|TRBJ2-2
TGTGCCAGTAGCCTGTTCGGGGAGACCGGGGAGCTGTTTTTT
CASSLFGETGELFF
>TRBV7-2|.|.|TRBJ2-7
TGTGCCAGCAGCCCGGCTAGGGGCCGCGCCTACGAGCAGTACTTC
CASSPARGRAYEQYF
>TRBV5-1|.|.|TRBJ2-7
TGCGCCAGCAGCTTGGGCCTATCAGGGGCGTGGGACGAGCAGTACTTC
CASSLGLSGAWDEQYF
>TRBV19|.|TRBD1|TRBJ1-2
TGTGCCAGTAGTATCGGGACAGTCCTTAACTATGGCTACACCTTC
CASSIGTVLNYGYTF
>TRBV12-2|.|.|TRBJ2-7
TGTGCAAGTCGCTTAGCGCACAGGCGGGGCCCCACATACGAGCAGTACTTC
CASRLAHRRGPTYEQYF
>TRBV7-3|.|TRBD1|TRBJ1-1
TGTGCCAGCAGCTTCCGACAGGGCACTGAAGCTTTCTTT
CASSFRQGTEAFF
>TRBV19|few|.|TRBJ1-1
TGTGCCAGTAGTACGGGGAGGGGGACTGAAGCTTTCTTT
CASSTGRGTEAFF
>TRBV5-4|.|TRBD2|TRBJ2-7
TGTGCCAGCAGCTCAAAACCGGGACTAGGTCGGTACGAGCAGTACTTC
CASSSKPGLGRYEQYF
>TRBV25-1|once|TRBD2|TRBJ2-5
TGTGCCAGCAGTGAAGGCCAGCGGGGGATTGGTGAGACCCAGTACTTC
CASSEGQRGIGETQYF
>TRBV2|.|TRBD2|TRBJ2-5
TGTGCCAGCAGTGAAAGGGCTAGCGGACGCCAGTACTTC
CASSERASGRQYF
>TRBV10-3|.|.|TRBJ1-1
TGTGCCATCAGTGACAGGTTGAACACTGAAGCTTTCTTT
CAISDRLNTEAFF
>TRBV29-1|.|.|TRBJ1-1
TGCAGCGTTGAGGTACACCAGAACACTGAAGCTTTCTTT
CSVEVHQNTEAFF
>TRBV4-1|.|.|TRBJ2-5
TGCGCCAGCAGCCTTGGCGGGGGCCGAGGTCAAGAGACCCAGTACTTC
CASSLGGGRGQETQYF
>TRBV10-3|.|TRBD1|TRBJ2-1
TGTGCCATCAGCTTGGGACAGGGGGGCTACAATGAGCAGTTCTTC
CAISLGQGGYNEQFF
>TRBV28|.|.|TRBJ1-5
TGTGCCAGCAGTTTACTCGGTAGCAATCAGCCCCAGCATTTT
CASSLLGSNQPQHF
>TRBV6-1|.|TRBD2|TRBJ2-1
TGTGCCAGCAGTCAGCTAGCGGATAGAAACAATGAGCAGTTCTTC
CASSQLADRNNEQFF
>TRBV16|.|.|TRBJ1-1
TGTGCCAGCAATCGAGTGTCCACTGAAGCTTTCTTT
CASNRVSTEAFF
>TRBV7-8|.|TRBD1|TRBJ1-2
TGTGCCAGCAGCAGCACCAGGGGGCTGAGAGTTGGCTACACCTTC
CASSSTRGLRVGYTF
>TRBV5-4|once|.|TRBJ2-2
TGTGCCAGCAGCTTGGGGGGCAGGGGCCTCACCGGGGAGCTGTTTTTT
CASSLGGRGLTGELFF
>TRBV30|.|.|TRBJ2-1
TGTGCCTGGAGCGTTCCCTCAGGGGTCACCTACAATGAGCAGTTCTTC
CAWSVPSGVTYNEQFF
>TRBV4-1|few|.|TRBJ1-2
TGCGCCAGCAGCCAAGATCAGGGGTTGAATGGCTACACCTTC
CASSQDQGLNGYTF
>TRBV7-9|.|TRBD1|TRBJ1-2
TGTGCCGGACAGGACCTCAACTATGGCTACACCTTC
CAGQDLNYGYTF
>TRBV6-1|once|TRBD1|TRBJ1-2
TGTGCCAGCAGTGAATACCGCACAGGGGGAGCGAATGGCTACACCTTC
CASSEYRTGGANGYTF
>TRBV19|once|.|TRBJ2-1
TGTGCCAGTAGTATCAGAAGCACAGGCTCACATGAGCAGTTCTTC
CASSIRSTGSHEQFF
>TRBV28|.|.|TRBJ1-2
TGTGCCAGCAGTTCCGAGCGGGGGCGCTACACCTTC
CASSSERGRYTF
>TRBV7-8|once|TRBD1|TRBJ1-3
TGTGCCAGCAGCTTAGGGGTAGGGGCTGGGACAGCCTTCTCTGGAAACACCATATATTTT
CASSLGVGAGTAFSGNTIYF
>TRBV27|.|TRBD2|TRBJ2-1
TGTGCCAGCAGTTATAGCGGGAGTCTCTACAATGAGCAGTTCTTC
CASSYSGSLYNEQFF
>TRBV10-3|.|.|TRBJ1-1
TGTGCCATCAGTGAGCAGGGGACGAACACTGAAGCTTTCTTT
CAISEQGTNTEAFF
>TRBV5-1|.|TRBD1|TRBJ2-7
TGCGCCAGCAGCTTGATACAGGGGGCCTACGAGCAGTACTTC
CASSLIQGAYEQYF
>TRBV2|.|TRBD2|TRBJ2-3
TGTGCCAGCAGTGCATTACTAGCGGTCCTTAATCCTAGCACAGATACGCAGTATTTT
CASSALLAVLNPSTDTQYF
>TRBV6-4|.|.|TRBJ2-3
TGTGCCAGCAGCCGGGACTCACCAGATACGCAGTATTTT
CASSRDSPDTQYF
>TRBV7-6|.|TRBD1|TRBJ1-1
TGTGCCAGCAGCGAAGGACAGGGCATAGCTTTCTTT
CASSEGQGIAFF